The clone carrying this T cell receptor (beta chain) was observed a few times. The target antigen is unknown. Primed by a sample-barcoded 5' primer and a J-beta primer mix, a second PCR proceeded for 7 to 11 cycles. TCRdb called the 5' RACE reads again in MiXCR, with one record for every CDR3 protein. The data contain about 840,000 distinct CDR3 sequences, about 29% of them singletons. This sample was taken from a study of blood T cells in healthy people across ages. Findings of the study overall: Strong correlation linked observed beta diversity and percent naive T cells.

The same data also went into a second study, on T cells of mothers and their children.

Input material: blood. This sequence originates from a woman aged 40 to 49 in good health.

The CDR3 spells CASKSGSSTDTQYF. CDR3 nucleotide sequence: TGTGCCAGCAAAAGCGGGTCTAGCACAGATACGCAGTATTTT. V and J are TRBV6-5 and TRBJ2-3; D perhaps matches TRBD2 (6 bases). CDR3 length equals 14 residues. V was shortened by 7 bases and J by 0 bases, with 11 bases between the two germline ends. Germline V gives CDR1 MNHEY, CDR2 SVGAGI.